This record covers a single TCR beta chain. TCRdb keeps only in-frame clones here, not all; method: immunoSEQ multiplex PCR. The data show approximately 450,000 clones, 75% to 90% seen once. The CDR3 is made up of 15 amino acids. V was pared by 1 base and J by 9 bases, with 6 bases of the junction left unmatched. Germline V gene lookup returns CDR1 LNHNV and CDR2 YYDKDF (reference sequence). This sample stems from a study of blood T cell repertoires in COVID-19. Recruits, aged about 18 to 95 years, lived in 24 US areas. The J gene is TRBJ1-6, the V gene TRBV15; 7 positions agree with TRBD1. The clonotype comes from a man between 25 and 39 years old who had recovered from COVID-19. The sample consisted of PBMCs or T cells enriched from blood (not recorded which). This chain's CDR3 is CATSRAGTAGSPLHF. For the CDR3, the DNA is TGTGCCACCAGCAGAGCCGGGACAGCAGGTTCACCCCTCCACTTT.